This TCR beta chain was observed in a study of beta chain features in type 1 diabetes. Sorted CD4+ subsets: naive, central memory, regulatory, stem cell-like memory (CD45RO/CCR7/CD25/CD127/CD95/CD27 panel). Sequencing targeted expressed TCRB transcripts, as all isolated RNA had been reverse transcribed. Here immunoSEQ multiplex PCR was the method, and the copy in TCRdb shows in-frame clones only, minus some. The sample has a few hundred thousand clones; roughly 11% are singletons. There are a few counts of this clone. The CDR3 has 16 amino acids. J gave up 7 bases and V 4 bases, and 10 bases lay outside the gene matches. Germline V gene data show CDR1 as LGHNA and CDR2 as YNFKEQ.

Input material: naive CD4+ T cells from blood. The V gene is TRBV4-2, the J gene TRBJ2-7; the match to TRBD2 covers 13 bases. The clonotype comes from a woman in her thirties in good health. Written as DNA, the CDR3 is TGTGCCAGCAGCCCTAGGACTAGCGGGAGTCCGGGGGAGCAGTACTTC. Translation: CASSPRTSGSPGEQYF.